This TCR beta chain was recorded in a study of CD8+ T cells in alopecia areata. Study-level background: For treated patients, severity scores reflected the percentage of scalp area affected. Study conclusions and caveats: Clonality in the scalp and expanded CD8+ clones ranked among the top 100 were significantly decreased by tofacitinib. Mice showed TCR sharing more clearly than patients did, possibly owing to HLA. Researchers say the link of baseline CD8+ expansion to response remains uncertain, with one nonresponder.

Noted treatment: oral pan-JAK inhibitor, 5-10 mg twice daily. The CDR3 sequence is 10 residues long. Germline assignment: CDR1 GTSNPN and CDR2 SVGIG (reference sequence). V lost 0 bases and J 9 bases, leaving 3 bases between the germline ends. This clone was counted between two and nine times. The target antigen is unknown. RNA extraction and reverse transcription yielded cDNA as sequencing template. Produced via immunoSEQ multiplex PCR; TCRdb's table is partial and in-frame only. The table records about 150,000 clones, around 50% of them present only once. The sequence was obtained from a human donor with alopecia areata. This specimen consisted of CD8+ T cells sorted from blood, obtained at week 4, from a patient treated with tofacitinib. The J gene is TRBJ2-1, the V gene TRBV30; D unclear. In DNA form, the CDR3 reads TGTGCCTGGAGTGTTTCTGAGCAGTTCTTC. This sequence encodes CAWSVSEQFF.